This TCR beta chain was found in a study of blood T cell repertoires in COVID-19. The data were produced by immunoSEQ multiplex PCR, yet TCRdb's version contains in-frame clones alone and is incomplete. This table has roughly 500,000 clones, around 89% appearing once. The CDR3 extends over 13 amino acids. V was pared by 6 bases and J by 5 bases, with 2 bases of the junction left unmatched. Germline V lookup: CDR1 SEHNR, CDR2 FQNEAQ (reference sequence). Sequenced: PBMCs or T cells enriched from blood (not recorded which). The chain uses TRBV7-9 and TRBJ2-7; 12 positions match TRBD1. This TCR was sampled from a woman aged 40 to 50 who had recovered from COVID-19. CDR3 residues: CASRGQGAHEQYF. The CDR3, as DNA: TGTGCCAGCAGGGGACAGGGGGCCCACGAGCAGTACTTC.